Given below is one T cell receptor beta chain in context. In germline, CDR1 is LNHDA, CDR2 SQIVND (reference sequence). With 3 bases removed from V and 4 bases from J, the gap between germline ends came to 7 bases. The CDR3 is made up of 13 amino acids. Assay: immunoSEQ multiplex PCR; the TCRdb copy retains only in-frame clones and omits some. This repertoire shows about 78,000 clones, around nine tenths found once; its top ten account for around 4.5%. The data derive from a study of blood T cell repertoires in COVID-19. The chain combines TRBV19 with TRBJ1-5; D uncertain. Source material: peripheral blood. This clonotype was obtained from a middle-aged man with active or convalescent COVID-19. CDR3 loop: CASSIYRNQPQHF. The CDR3 DNA reads as TGTGCCAGTAGTATTTACAGAAATCAGCCCCAGCATTTT. Full variable domain (rest looked up from reference TRBV19 and TRBJ1-5): DGGITQSPKYLFRKEGQNVTLSCEQNLNHDAMYWYRQDPGQGLRLIYYSQIVNDFQKGDIAEGYSVSREKKESFPLTVTSAQKNPTAFYLCASSIYRNQPQHFGDGTRLSIL.